This record concerns one TCR beta chain sequence. This entry is derived from a study of blood T cell repertoires in COVID-19. Background on the study: The United States, Italy and Spain supplied acute and convalescent COVID-19 samples. PBMCs, B-cell-depleted T cells, or T cells provided the cDNA or gDNA that made up the material.

The V and J ends lost 4 bases and 1 base, in that order; junction bases with no gene match: 3. The CDR3 spans 14 residues. As processed by the authors: Scientists estimated how many nucleated cells there were by amplifying reference gene primers. Method: immunoSEQ multiplex PCR; TCRdb's copy keeps in-frame clones and lacks some. V, J and clone size reflect that table, while D and trimming were determined from the DNA. The table records 40,000 or so clones, about four fifths of them present only once. The clonotype comes from a man aged 70 or older with acute or convalescent COVID-19. Input material: peripheral blood. The genes are TRBV23-1 and TRBJ2-7; 8 bases agree with TRBD1. TRBV23-1 is placed among ORFs of uncertain function. The CDR3 DNA follows: TGCGCCAGCAGTCGGGGGGACAGGTCCTACGAGCAGTACTTC. Amino acids: CASSRGDRSYEQYF.